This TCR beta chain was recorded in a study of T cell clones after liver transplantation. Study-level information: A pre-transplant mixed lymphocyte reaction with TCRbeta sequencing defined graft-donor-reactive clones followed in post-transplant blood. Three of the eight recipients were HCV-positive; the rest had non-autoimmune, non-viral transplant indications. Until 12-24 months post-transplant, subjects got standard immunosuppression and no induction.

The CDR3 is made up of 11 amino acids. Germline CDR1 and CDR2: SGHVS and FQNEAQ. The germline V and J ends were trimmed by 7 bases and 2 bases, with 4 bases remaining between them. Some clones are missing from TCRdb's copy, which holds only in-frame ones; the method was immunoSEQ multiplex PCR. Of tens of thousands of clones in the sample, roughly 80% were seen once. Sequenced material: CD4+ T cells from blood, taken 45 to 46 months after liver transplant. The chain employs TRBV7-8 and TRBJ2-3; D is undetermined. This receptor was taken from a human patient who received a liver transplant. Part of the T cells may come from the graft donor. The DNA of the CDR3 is TGTGCCAGCACCCCCACAGATACGCAGTATTTT. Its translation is CASTPTDTQYF. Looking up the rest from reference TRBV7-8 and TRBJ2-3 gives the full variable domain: GAGVSQSPRYKVAKRGQDVALRCDPISGHVSLFWYQQALGQGPEFLTYFQNEAQLDKSGLPSDRFFAERPEGSVSTLKIQRTQQEDSAVYLCASTPTDTQYFGPGTRLTVL.